A selection of T cell receptor beta chains follows, all from one sample in a study of beta chain features in type 1 diabetes. Sequencing used immunoSEQ multiplex PCR; TCRdb keeps in-frame clones, though not all of them. In the table there are around 70,000 clones, 49% of which are singletons. The source material was central memory CD4+ T cells from blood. The receptors come from a young man with type 1 diabetes. The conserved cysteine and the conserved F or W are not part of the CDR3 here. The order of the fields is V gene, clone size, CDR3 protein. Rows may omit the clone size; those that give it use once, few, many or a size class.

>TRBV5-4|NA
ASSLARADTQY
>TRBV6-5|NA
ASSYSPGGREKLF
>TRBV20-1|NA
SALSGETQY
>TRBV5-1|NA
ASSQSPLGQGLTYEQY
>TRBV5-4|few
ASSSSRGTGANVLT
>TRBV27|NA
ASSLGGQGSETQY
>TRBV5-1|once
ASSLVTDSATNEKLF
>TRBV5-1|few
ASSSGDEQY
>TRBV18|NA
ASSPQVRERSTGNTIY
>TRBV7-2|few
ASSLQTGAGNTIY
>TRBV2|NA
ASRRLAGIGELF
>TRBV29-1|NA
SVVINRGETQY
>TRBV5-6|NA
ASSLESRGEQF
>TRBV13|NA
ASSLGRPGGAYEQY
>TRBV5-1|NA
ASSLAGQGHQPQH
>TRBV7-2|NA
ASSPNGNQPQH
>TRBV25-1|NA
ASMDAGGAGEAF
>TRBV7-8|NA
ASSLGRLQSYEQY
>TRBV7-8|NA
ASSFFQAGESYNEQF
>TRBV2|NA
ASSERRNTEAF
>TRBV5-1|NA
ASSRIFRQGANYGYT
>TRBV9|NA
ASSVWGGRSTEAF
>TRBV10-3|few
AIREDREAQY